The 13 T cell receptor beta chains presented below share a single source sample, sequenced in a study of T cell responses to AZD1222 COVID-19 vaccine. Measured with immunoSEQ multiplex PCR; TCRdb has only the in-frame clones, and not every one. In the table there are about 210,000 clones, around 94% of which are singletons. Specimen: peripheral blood, collected 28 days after the second dose of the MenACWY control vaccine. The receptors were sampled from an adult who received the MenACWY meningococcal vaccine as a control.

The V gene is TRBV5-1, the J gene TRBJ2-3, with TRBD2 matching 8 bases. With 1 base clipped from V and 0 bases from J, the junction kept 1 base outside the gene matches. Germline values: CDR1 SGHRS, CDR2 YFSETQ. The CDR3 consists of 15 residues. CDR3 loop: CASSLSSGSTDTQYF. The CDR3 region has the DNA TGCGCCAGCAGCTTGTCTAGCGGGAGCACAGATACGCAGTATTTT.

The V and J genes are TRBV9 and TRBJ2-3; D is uncertain. Germline CDR1 SGDLS, CDR2 YYNGEE. The CDR3 contains 15 residues. The V gene lost 0 bases and the J gene lost 0 bases, with 8 bases spanning the gap. Here the CDR3 reads CASSVVETSTDTQYF. The DNA for the CDR3 is TGTGCCAGCAGCGTAGTAGAGACTAGCACAGATACGCAGTATTTT.

The rearrangement links TRBV3-1 (or the pseudogene TRBV3-2) to TRBJ1-4; D gene ambiguous. The V and J ends lost 4 bases and 5 bases respectively, with 11 bases between them. The germline CDR1 and CDR2 sequences are LGHDT and YNNKEL (reference sequence). This CDR3 comprises 14 residues. The CDR3: CASSRQKGNEKLFF. Written as DNA, the CDR3 is TGTGCCAGCAGCCGTCAGAAGGGCAATGAAAAACTGTTTTTT.

The sample holds one count of this clone. The gene calls are TRBV6-1 and TRBJ1-1; D call uncertain. The CDR3 spans 13 residues. Germline-derived CDR1 and CDR2 are MNHNS and SASEGT. Trimming stripped 3 bases from V and 4 bases from J, with 9 bases between. For the CDR3, the DNA is TGTGCCAGCAGTGACACCTTGGGCACTGAAGCTTTCTTT. The encoded protein is CASSDTLGTEAFF.

V gene TRBV5-6 combines with J gene TRBJ2-7; 9 nucleotides match TRBD2. This CDR3 has 14 residues. Germline CDR1 reads SGHDT; CDR2 reads YYEEEE. Germline trimming cut 4 bases from V and 4 bases from J; bases unmatched to any gene: 6. The DNA of the CDR3 is TGTGCCAGCAGCGTCAGCGGGAGGAGGTACGAGCAGTACTTC. Translating it yields CASSVSGRRYEQYF.

This clone was recorded once. V usage is TRBV18 and J usage is TRBJ1-2, with D possibly being TRBD1 (6 bases). Germline CDR1 and CDR2: KGHSH and LQKENI. The V end was cut by 2 bases, the J end by 3 bases, with 10 bases between. CDR3 size: 14 residues. The CDR3 spells CASSPRSGDYGYTF. CDR3 nucleotide sequence: TGTGCCAGCTCACCAAGGTCAGGGGACTATGGCTACACCTTC.

The chain combines TRBV9 with TRBJ1-3, with TRBD1 identical over 8 bases. Germline V gives CDR1 SGDLS, CDR2 YYNGEE. Trimming took 3 bases from V and 2 from J; bases not matched to a gene: 7. This CDR3 has 16 amino acids. In nucleotides, the CDR3 is TGTGCCAGCAGCGACGAGGGACAGGCAACTGGAAACACCATATATTTT. This encodes CASSDEGQATGNTIYF.

The J gene is TRBJ2-7, the V gene TRBV12-3 or TRBV12-4; 7 positions match TRBD1. This CDR3 is built from 13 residues. V shed 5 bases and J 5 bases; nucleotides not matched to a gene: 6. Here the CDR3 reads CASSRPDRHEQYF. The CDR3 DNA reads as TGTGCCAGCAGTCGGCCGGACAGGCACGAGCAGTACTTC.

This chain joins TRBV4-1 and TRBJ2-1, with D maybe TRBD2 (5 bases). Germline CDR1 is MGHRA and CDR2 is YSYEKL. Trimming cost V 3 bases and J 10 bases, with 13 bases left between them. The CDR3 is made up of 13 amino acids. As DNA, the CDR3 is TGCGCCAGCAGCCACCTAGCCTTCCGGGAGCAGTTCTTC. It specifies CASSHLAFREQFF.

This rearrangement joins TRBV19 to TRBJ1-5; TRBD1 matches 7 bases. Germline V gene sequence: CDR1 LNHDA, CDR2 SQIVND (reference sequence). This CDR3 region has 15 residues. Trimming cost V 2 bases and J 1 base; bases outside gene matches: 2. The CDR3 DNA follows: TGTGCCAGTAGTATAAGGGGGCACAGCAATCAGCCCCAGCATTTT. It codes for CASSIRGHSNQPQHF.

The V gene is TRBV28, the J gene TRBJ1-2, with D unresolved. The CDR3 totals 13 residues. V was cut by 7 bases and J by 0 bases, with 9 bases left in between. Germline values: CDR1 MDHEN, CDR2 SYDVKM. The CDR3 loop is CASIPHTNYGYTF. DNA for the CDR3: TGTGCCAGCATCCCCCACACTAACTATGGCTACACCTTC.

V gene TRBV7-2 combines with J gene TRBJ2-7; D is unresolved. The V gene's germline CDR1 is SGHTA and CDR2 FQGNSA. Trimming stripped 4 bases from V and 2 bases from J, with 12 bases between. The CDR3 is 14 residues long. This CDR3 reads CASSSSGLTYEQYF. For the CDR3, the DNA is TGTGCCAGCAGCTCCTCAGGATTAACCTACGAGCAGTACTTC. Drawing the rest from reference TRBV7-2 and TRBJ2-7, the complete variable domain is GAGVSQSPSNKVTEKGKDVELRCDPISGHTALYWYRQSLGQGLEFLIYFQGNSAPDKSGLPSDRFSAERTGGSVSTLTIQRTQQEDSAVYLCASSSSGLTYEQYFGPGTRLTVT.

The CDR3 protein is CASSPGAGGETQYF. In nucleotides, the CDR3 is TGTGCCAGCAGCCCAGGGGCGGGGGGAGAGACCCAGTACTTC. V usage is TRBV28 and J usage is TRBJ2-5; 8 positions agree with TRBD2. The CDR3 spans 14 residues. J was trimmed by 4 bases and V by 6 bases; bases with no gene match: 7. CDR1 is MDHEN and CDR2 is SYDVKM in the germline V gene.